The clone carrying this TCR beta chain was seen a few times. What it binds is not known. These data originate in a study of T-cell reconstitution after alpha-beta-depleted transplantation in children. Overall study results and limits: Newly generated T cells supplied most T-cell counts and diversity one year post-transplant.

This sample's TCRbeta library carried unique molecular identifier barcodes. From the PCR reads, TCRdb called clonotypes with MiXCR, one entry per CDR3 protein. The sample yields around 490,000 distinct CDR3 sequences, 11% seen once. Germline CDR1 and CDR2: SGHVS and FQNEAQ. The CDR3 is 14 residues long. V lost 8 bases and J lost 6, with 19 bases in between. The origin of this receptor is a female patient aged 2-15 years who had a stem cell transplant for aplastic anemia, so the T cells may come from the graft donor. V gene TRBV7-8 combines with J gene TRBJ1-1; D may be TRBD1 (5 bases). The sequencing used PBMCs, mostly from graft donor cells, collected 180 days after TCRalphabeta/CD19-depleted stem cell transplant. The CDR3, as DNA: TGTGCCAGCGGAAATCTTGTGAGGGGCGCTGAAGCTTTCTTT. This gives the protein CASGNLVRGAEAFF. Based on the CDR3 plus reference TRBV7-8 and TRBJ1-1, the full variable domain is GAGVSQSPRYKVAKRGQDVALRCDPISGHVSLFWYQQALGQGPEFLTYFQNEAQLDKSGLPSDRFFAERPEGSVSTLKIQRTQQEDSAVYLCASGNLVRGAEAFFGQGTRLTVV.